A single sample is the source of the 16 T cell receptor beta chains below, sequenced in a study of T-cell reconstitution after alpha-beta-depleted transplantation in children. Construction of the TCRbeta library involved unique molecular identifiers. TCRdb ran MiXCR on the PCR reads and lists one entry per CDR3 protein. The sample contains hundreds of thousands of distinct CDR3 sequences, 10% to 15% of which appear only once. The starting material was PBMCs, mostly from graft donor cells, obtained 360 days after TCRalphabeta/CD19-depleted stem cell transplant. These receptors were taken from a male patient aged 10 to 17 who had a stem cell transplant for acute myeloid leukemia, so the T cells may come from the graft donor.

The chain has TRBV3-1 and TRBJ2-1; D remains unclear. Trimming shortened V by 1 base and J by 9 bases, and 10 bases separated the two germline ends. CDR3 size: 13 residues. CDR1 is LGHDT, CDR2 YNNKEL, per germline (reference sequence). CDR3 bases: TGTGCCAGCAGCCAAGCTGCACCGGGTGAGCAGTTCTTC. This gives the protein CASSQAAPGEQFF.

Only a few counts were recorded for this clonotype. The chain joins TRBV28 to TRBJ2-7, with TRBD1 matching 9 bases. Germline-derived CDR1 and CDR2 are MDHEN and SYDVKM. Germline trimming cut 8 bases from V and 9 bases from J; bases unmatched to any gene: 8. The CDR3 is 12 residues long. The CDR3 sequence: CASATGQGWQYF. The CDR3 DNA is TGTGCCAGCGCGACGGGACAGGGTTGGCAGTACTTC.

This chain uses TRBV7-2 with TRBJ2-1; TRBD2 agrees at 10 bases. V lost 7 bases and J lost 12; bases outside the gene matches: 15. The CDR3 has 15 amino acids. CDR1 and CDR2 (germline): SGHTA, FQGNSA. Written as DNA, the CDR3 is TGTGCCAGCACCCGAGCGGGGGGGTGGTCACGGGGGCAGTTCTTC. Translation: CASTRAGGWSRGQFF.

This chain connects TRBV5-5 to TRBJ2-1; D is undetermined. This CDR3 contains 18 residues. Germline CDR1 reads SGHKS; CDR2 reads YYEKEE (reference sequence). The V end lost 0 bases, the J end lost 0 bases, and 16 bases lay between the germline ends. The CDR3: CASSLEFVAPSSYNEQFF. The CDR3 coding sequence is TGTGCCAGCAGCTTGGAGTTCGTAGCCCCGAGCTCCTACAATGAGCAGTTCTTC.

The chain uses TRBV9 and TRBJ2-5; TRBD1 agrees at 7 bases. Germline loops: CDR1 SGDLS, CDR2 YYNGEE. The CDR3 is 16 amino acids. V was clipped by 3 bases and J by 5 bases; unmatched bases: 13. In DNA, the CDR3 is TGTGCCAGCAGCGGGAGAGGGACAGCGCTTGGCGAGACCCAGTACTTC. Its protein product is CASSGRGTALGETQYF.

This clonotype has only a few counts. The CDR3 sequence: CAIPAGQGHNEQFF. In nucleotides, the CDR3 is TGTGCCATCCCGGCGGGACAGGGACACAATGAGCAGTTCTTC. J is TRBJ2-1 and V is TRBV10-3; 9 nucleotides agree with TRBD1. This CDR3 has 14 residues. The V segment lost 8 bases and the J segment 5 bases; nucleotides outside the gene matches: 7. Germline V gives CDR1 ENHRY, CDR2 SYGVKD.

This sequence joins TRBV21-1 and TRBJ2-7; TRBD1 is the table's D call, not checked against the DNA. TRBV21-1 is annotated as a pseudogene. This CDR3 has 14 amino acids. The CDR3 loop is CASARDRGIYEQYF. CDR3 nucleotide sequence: TGTGCCAGCGCCCGGGACAGGGGGATCTACGAGCAGTACTTC.

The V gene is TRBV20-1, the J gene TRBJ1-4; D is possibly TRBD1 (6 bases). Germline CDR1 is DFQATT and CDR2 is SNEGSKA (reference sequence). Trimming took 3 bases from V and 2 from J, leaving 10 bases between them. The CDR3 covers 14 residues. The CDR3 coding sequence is TGCAGTGCTAGCCAAGGGGGTACTAATGAAAAACTGTTTTTT. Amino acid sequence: CSASQGGTNEKLFF.

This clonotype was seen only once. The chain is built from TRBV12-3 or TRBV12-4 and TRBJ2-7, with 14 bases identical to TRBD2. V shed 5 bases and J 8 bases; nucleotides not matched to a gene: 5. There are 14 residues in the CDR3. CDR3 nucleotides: TGTGCCAGCAGTCTTGGGACTAGCGGGAGTAAGCAGTACTTC. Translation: CASSLGTSGSKQYF.

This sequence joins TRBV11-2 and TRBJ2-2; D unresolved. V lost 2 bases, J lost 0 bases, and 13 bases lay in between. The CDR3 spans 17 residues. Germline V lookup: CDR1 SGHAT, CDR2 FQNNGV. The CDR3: CASSLSYDMPNTGELFF. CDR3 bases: TGTGCCAGCAGCTTATCTTACGACATGCCGAACACCGGGGAGCTGTTTTTT.

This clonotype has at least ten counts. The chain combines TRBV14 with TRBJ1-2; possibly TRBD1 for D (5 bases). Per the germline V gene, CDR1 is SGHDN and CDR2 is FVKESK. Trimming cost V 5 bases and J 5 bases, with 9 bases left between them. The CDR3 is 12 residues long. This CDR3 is CASSSQGYGYTF. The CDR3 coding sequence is TGTGCCAGCAGCTCGCAGGGATATGGCTACACCTTC.

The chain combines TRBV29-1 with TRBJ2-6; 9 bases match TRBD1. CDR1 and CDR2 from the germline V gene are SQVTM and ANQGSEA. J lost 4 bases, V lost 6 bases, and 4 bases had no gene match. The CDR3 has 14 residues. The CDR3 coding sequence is TGCAGCGTAGGGACAGGGTCCGGGGCCAACGTCCTGACTTTC. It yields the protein CSVGTGSGANVLTF. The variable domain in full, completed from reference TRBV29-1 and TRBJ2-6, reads SAVISQKPSRDICQRGTSLTIQCQVDSQVTMMFWYRQQPGQSLTLIATANQGSEATYESGFVIDKFPISRPNLTFSTLTVSNMSPEDSSIYLCSVGTGSGANVLTFGAGSRLTVL.

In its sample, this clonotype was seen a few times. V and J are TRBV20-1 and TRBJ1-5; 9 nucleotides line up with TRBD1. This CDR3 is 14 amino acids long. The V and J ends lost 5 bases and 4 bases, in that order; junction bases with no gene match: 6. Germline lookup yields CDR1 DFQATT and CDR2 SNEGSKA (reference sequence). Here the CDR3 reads CSALTGGRNQPQHF. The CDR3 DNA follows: TGCAGTGCTCTGACAGGGGGTCGAAATCAGCCCCAGCATTTT.

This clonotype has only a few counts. CDR3 amino acids: CASSEGSGRGKNIQYF. The CDR3 bases are TGTGCCAGCAGTGAAGGGAGCGGGAGAGGTAAAAACATTCAGTACTTC. The chain uses TRBV2 and TRBJ2-4, with 8 bases matching TRBD2. The CDR3 sequence is 16 residues long. CDR1 is SNHLY and CDR2 is FYNNEI in the germline V gene. V shed 1 base, J shed 4 bases, and the junction held 6 bases outside the gene matches.

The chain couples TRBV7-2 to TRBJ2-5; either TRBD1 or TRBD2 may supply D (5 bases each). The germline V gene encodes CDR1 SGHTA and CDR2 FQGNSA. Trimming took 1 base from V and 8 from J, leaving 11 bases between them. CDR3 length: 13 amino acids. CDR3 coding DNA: TGTGCCAGCAGCTTAGGGGACGGCCCCACCCAGTACTTC. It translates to CASSLGDGPTQYF.

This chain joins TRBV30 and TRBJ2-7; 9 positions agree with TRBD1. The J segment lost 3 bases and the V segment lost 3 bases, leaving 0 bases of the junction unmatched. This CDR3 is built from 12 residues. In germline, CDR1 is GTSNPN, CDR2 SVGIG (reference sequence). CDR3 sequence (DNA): TGTGCCTGGAGGGGACAGGGCTACGAGCAGTACTTC. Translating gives CAWRGQGYEQYF.